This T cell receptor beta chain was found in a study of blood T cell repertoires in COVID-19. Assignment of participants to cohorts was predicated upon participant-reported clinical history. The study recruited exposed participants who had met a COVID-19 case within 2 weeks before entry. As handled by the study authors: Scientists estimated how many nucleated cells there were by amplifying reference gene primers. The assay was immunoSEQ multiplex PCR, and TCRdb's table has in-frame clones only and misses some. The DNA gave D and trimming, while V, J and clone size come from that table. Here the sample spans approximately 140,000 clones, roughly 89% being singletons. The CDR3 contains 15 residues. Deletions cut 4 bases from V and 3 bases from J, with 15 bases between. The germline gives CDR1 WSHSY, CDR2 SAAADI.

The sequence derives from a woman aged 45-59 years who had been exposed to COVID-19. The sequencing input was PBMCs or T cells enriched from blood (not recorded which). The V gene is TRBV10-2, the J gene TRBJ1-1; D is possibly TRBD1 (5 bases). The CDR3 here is CASSVSPGGDTEAFF. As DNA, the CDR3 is TGCGCCAGCAGTGTCTCCCCGGGGGGTGACACTGAAGCTTTCTTT.